This is a list of T cell receptor beta chains from one sample in a study of T cells in Graves' hyperthyroidism and ophthalmopathy. TCRdb itself ran the multiplex PCR reads through MiXCR, one entry per CDR3 protein. The sample has 150,000 to 200,000 distinct CDR3 sequences, about 17% seen once. The sequenced sample was blood. Every receptor here comes from a woman aged 50 to 60 with Graves' hyperthyroidism. CDR3s include the opening cysteine and the closing phenylalanine or tryptophan. The D gene is left open where the match is weak. Size values are once, few and many counts, or a class for expanded clones, and some rows have none.

NA,TRBV5-6,TRBJ1-6,many,CASSLESGPIRSYNSPLHF,TGTGCCAGCAGCTTGGAAAGCGGGCCGATCCGCTCCTATAATTCACCCCTCCACTTT
NA,TRBV18,TRBJ2-5,many,CASSWGLSQYF,TGTGCCAGCTCATGGGGCTTAAGCCAGTACTTC
NA,TRBV5-4,TRBJ2-7,NA,CASSQGTAAYEQYF,TGTGCCAGCAGCCAGGGGACGGCAGCCTACGAGCAGTACTTC
NA,TRBV3-1,TRBJ2-2,many,CASILAGANTGELFF,TGTGCCAGCATTCTGGCAGGCGCGAACACCGGGGAGCTGTTTTTT
NA,TRBV19,TRBJ1-5,few,CASSKQGGGYQPQHF,TGTGCCAGTAGTAAACAAGGGGGGGGGTATCAGCCCCAGCATTTT
TRBD1,TRBV18,TRBJ1-2,few,CASSPDRADGYTF,TGTGCCAGCTCACCGGACAGGGCGGATGGCTACACCTTC
NA,TRBV29-1,TRBJ1-1,NA,CSVERSPVEAFF,TGCAGCGTTGAGCGGAGTCCCGTAGAAGCTTTCTTT
TRBD1,TRBV7-2,TRBJ1-3,few,CASSFWTGGNTIYF,TGTGCCAGCAGCTTCTGGACAGGGGGAAACACCATATATTTT
NA,TRBV15,TRBJ1-4,NA,CATSRDPNAFATNEKLFF,TGTGCCACCAGCAGAGATCCCAACGCGTTTGCAACTAATGAAAAACTGTTTTTT
NA,TRBV2,TRBJ1-5,many,CASSQRSNQPQHF,TGTGCCAGTAGCCAGAGGAGCAATCAGCCCCAGCATTTT
NA,TRBV29-1,TRBJ1-2,NA,CSVSRDKGGYTF,TGCAGCGTTTCCCGGGACAAAGGAGGCTACACCTTC
NA,TRBV7-9,TRBJ2-1,many,CASSSLLATYNEQFF,TGTGCCAGCAGCTCGCTTTTGGCAACCTACAATGAGCAGTTCTTC
TRBD1,TRBV20-1,TRBJ1-4,few,CSAIRDRSEKLFF,TGCAGTGCTATCCGGGACAGGAGTGAAAAACTGTTTTTT
NA,TRBV7-9,TRBJ1-5,many,CASSPRDGRTWHF,TGTGCCAGCAGCCCCCGGGACGGACGAACTTGGCATTTT
NA,TRBV4-2,TRBJ2-5,NA,CASSSRKGYQETQYF,TGTGCCAGCAGCTCAAGGAAGGGGTACCAAGAGACCCAGTACTTC
NA,TRBV7-8,TRBJ2-1,many,CASTKRGVLEQFF,TGTGCCAGCACCAAGAGGGGGGTCCTGGAGCAGTTCTTC
NA,TRBV3-1,TRBJ1-2,many,CASSQAQVGYTF,TGTGCCAGCAGCCAAGCTCAGGTGGGCTACACCTTC
NA,TRBV3-1,TRBJ2-7,many,CASSQGFGGPYEQYF,TGTGCCAGCAGCCAAGGTTTCGGGGGGCCCTACGAGCAGTACTTC
TRBD1,TRBV15,TRBJ2-7,NA,CATSRDVTGGSYEQYF,TGTGCCACCAGCAGGGATGTTACAGGGGGTTCTTACGAGCAGTACTTC
NA,TRBV5-1,TRBJ2-5,many,CASSTVGDTSTQYF,TGCGCCAGCAGCACGGTAGGGGACACGTCGACCCAGTACTTC
TRBD1,TRBV19,TRBJ1-5,many,CASKDRGPLSGPQHF,TGTGCCAGTAAGGACAGGGGGCCATTATCTGGGCCCCAGCATTTT
TRBD2,TRBV6-1,TRBJ2-1,many,CASSSPAAGPRNEQFF,TGTGCCAGCAGTTCCCCCGCAGCGGGGCCCCGAAATGAGCAGTTCTTC
TRBD1,TRBV7-9,TRBJ1-2,many,CASSPRQGPTNYGYTF,TGTGCCAGCAGCCCCCGACAGGGCCCGACTAACTATGGCTACACCTTC
NA,TRBV6-1,TRBJ1-2,many,CASSEAGLGNYGYTF,TGTGCCAGCAGTGAAGCTGGTCTGGGCAACTATGGCTACACCTTC
TRBD2,TRBV19,TRBJ2-3,many,CASSFRTSGGTDTQYF,TGTGCCAGTAGTTTTCGGACTAGCGGGGGAACAGATACGCAGTATTTT
TRBD1,TRBV7-3,TRBJ2-3,NA,CASSETGVETDTQYF,TGTGCCAGCAGCGAGACAGGGGTGGAAACAGATACGCAGTATTTT
NA,TRBV3-1,TRBJ1-2,many,CASSPKAETLYGYTF,TGTGCCAGCAGCCCTAAAGCCGAGACGCTCTATGGCTACACCTTC
TRBD1,TRBV2,TRBJ1-2,many,CASSGGQIYGYTF,TGTGCCAGCAGTGGGGGACAGATCTATGGCTACACCTTC
NA,TRBV10-2,TRBJ1-2,many,CACGELGADGYTF,TGCGCCTGCGGGGAGTTGGGGGCGGATGGCTACACCTTC
NA,TRBV4-1,TRBJ1-2,many,CASSQVQDYGYTF,TGCGCCAGCAGCCAAGTACAGGATTATGGCTACACCTTC
TRBD2,TRBV7-3,TRBJ2-7,NA,CASSRTSGSTYEQYF,TGTGCCAGCAGCAGGACTAGCGGGAGTACCTACGAGCAGTACTTC
NA,TRBV6-1,TRBJ2-7,NA,CASRHRDPYGQYF,TGTGCGAGCAGACACAGGGATCCCTACGGGCAGTACTTC
TRBD1,TRBV6-2/TRBV6-3,TRBJ1-3,many,CASSSTGRPTGNTIYF,TGTGCCAGCAGTTCGACAGGGAGGCCCACTGGAAACACCATATATTTT
NA,TRBV20-1,TRBJ2-1,many,CSATRNEQFF,TGCAGTGCCACCCGAAATGAGCAGTTCTTC
TRBD1,TRBV5-1,TRBJ2-2,many,CASSLVTGGNTGELFF,TGCGCCAGCAGCTTGGTTACAGGGGGAAACACCGGGGAGCTGTTTTTT
NA,TRBV20-1,TRBJ1-2,many,CSARRNRAGYTF,TGCAGTGCTAGACGGAACAGGGCTGGCTACACCTTC
NA,TRBV6-2/TRBV6-3,TRBJ2-6,many,CASSYLITYSGANVLTF,TGTGCCAGCAGTTACCTCATAACGTACTCTGGGGCCAACGTCCTGACTTTC
NA,TRBV27,TRBJ2-7,many,CASSSPLGWQYF,TGTGCCAGCAGTTCCCCGCTGGGTTGGCAGTACTTC
NA,TRBV3-1,TRBJ2-3,many,CASSRLLGDTQYF,TGTGCCAGCAGCCGCCTACTAGGGGATACGCAGTATTTT
TRBD1,TRBV28,TRBJ2-7,many,CASSWDRSYDF,TGTGCCAGCAGTTGGGACAGGTCATACGACTTC
NA,TRBV19,TRBJ2-3,many,CASSIGGRYTDTQYF,TGTGCCAGTAGTATCGGGGGCCGATACACAGATACGCAGTATTTT